These T cell receptor beta chains were read from a single sample in a study of control samples from healthy donors and cancer patients. The repertoire was sequenced with immunoSEQ multiplex PCR; TCRdb's copy has only in-frame clones and lacks some. The repertoire includes about 84,000 clones, roughly 84% of them detected once, and roughly 10% sits in the top ten. The sample comprised PBMCs. These TCRs come from a man between 60 and 75 years old with head and neck cancer. Both conserved end residues are part of each CDR3. The D gene is left open where the match is weak. Only some rows state a clone size, as once, few, many or a class for expanded clones.

J,D,size,V,DNA,CDR3
TRBJ2-7,.,.,TRBV3-1/TRBV3-2,TGTGCCAGCAGCCCCTTCGCCAGCTACGAGCAGTACTTC,CASSPFASYEQYF
TRBJ2-7,TRBD1,.,TRBV6-5,TGTGCCAGCAGGAGGGGACAGGGAAGCGAGCAGTACTTC,CASRRGQGSEQYF
TRBJ2-2,TRBD1,.,TRBV6-5,TGTGCCAGCAGACCTGGACAGGGTATAGGCGGGGAGCTGTTTTTT,CASRPGQGIGGELFF
TRBJ2-5,.,.,TRBV5-1,TGCGCCAGCAGCTTCGGTGGGGGAGAGACCCAGTACTTC,CASSFGGGETQYF
TRBJ2-3,.,few,TRBV7-8,TGTGCCAGCAGCCCCCAGCGGATAACAGATACGCAGTATTTT,CASSPQRITDTQYF
TRBJ2-2,TRBD2,.,TRBV11-2,TGTGCCAGCAGTTCATCGACTAGCGGGAGGGGCGGGGAGCTGTTTTTT,CASSSSTSGRGGELFF
TRBJ2-7,.,.,TRBV6-5,TGTGCCAGCAGTTACGTGGAGCGCTCCTACGAGCAGTACTTC,CASSYVERSYEQYF
TRBJ2-5,TRBD2,.,TRBV3-1/TRBV3-2,TGTGCCAGCAGCCAAGAGGGAGGGTGGGGAGAGACCCAGTACTTC,CASSQEGGWGETQYF
TRBJ2-2,.,.,TRBV5-1,TGCGCCGGGTCACAGGCGGGGATGTGGACCGGGGAGCTGTTTTTT,CAGSQAGMWTGELFF
TRBJ1-4,.,.,TRBV2,TGTGCCAGCAGTGACAGGCAGCTTGCAACTAATGAAAAACTGTTTTTT,CASSDRQLATNEKLFF
TRBJ1-2,.,.,TRBV6-1,TGTGCCAGCAGTGAAGATAACTGGGGCTATGGCTACACCTTC,CASSEDNWGYGYTF
TRBJ2-7,TRBD2,.,TRBV7-9,TGTGCCAGCAGGGGGGGAGCGGGGAACTCCTACGAGCAGTACTTC,CASRGGAGNSYEQYF
TRBJ1-2,.,.,TRBV4-2,TGTGCCAGCAGCCAGCTGAGTCGGGGGGGCGGATACACCTTC,CASSQLSRGGGYTF
TRBJ2-7,TRBD2,.,TRBV7-9,TGTGCCAGCAGCCTAGAAGCGGGAATCGAGCAGTACTTC,CASSLEAGIEQYF
TRBJ2-2,.,.,TRBV11-2,TGTGCCAGCAGCTTAGATAGGTCGGGGAACACCGGGGAGCTGTTTTTT,CASSLDRSGNTGELFF
TRBJ1-1,.,.,TRBV28,TGTGCCAGCAGGACCTTCGAGAGCGCTGAAGCTTTCTTT,CASRTFESAEAFF
TRBJ2-7,.,.,TRBV10-2,TGCGCCAGCGGCTCCGTTTGGGGGACCTTTGTCAACGAGCAGTACTTC,CASGSVWGTFVNEQYF
TRBJ2-3,.,.,TRBV5-4,TGTGCCAGCAGCTTGCGACTAGTGGGCACAGATACGCAGTATTTT,CASSLRLVGTDTQYF
TRBJ1-1,TRBD1,.,TRBV19,TGTGCCAGTAGTCCCGGACAGGGACAAACTGAAGCTTTCTTT,CASSPGQGQTEAFF
TRBJ2-7,TRBD2,.,TRBV4-1,TGCGCCAGCAGCCAACGGACTAGCGGGGTTTTTTACGAGCAGTACTTC,CASSQRTSGVFYEQYF
TRBJ1-3,.,.,TRBV3-1/TRBV3-2,TGTGCCAGCAGCCAAGGCGGGCGAAACACCATATATTTT,CASSQGGRNTIYF
TRBJ2-7,TRBD2,.,TRBV28,TGTGCCAGCAGCCCGGGGACTAGCGGTACCTACGAGCAGTACTTC,CASSPGTSGTYEQYF
TRBJ2-5,.,.,TRBV19,TGTGCCAGTACCGCTACGGCCCCAGGGACCCAGTACTTC,CASTATAPGTQYF
TRBJ2-7,.,.,TRBV19,TGTGCCAGTAGTATTCGGCAGGGTTACGAGCAGTACTTC,CASSIRQGYEQYF
TRBJ2-3,.,.,TRBV6-5,TGTGCCAGCAGTTACTCGAATTTTGCAGATACGCAGTATTTT,CASSYSNFADTQYF
TRBJ2-5,.,.,TRBV24-1,TGTGCCACCAGTGCCGCGGGGACCCAGTACTTC,CATSAAGTQYF
TRBJ2-1,TRBD2,.,TRBV5-4,TGTGCCAGCAGCCCCGGGGGGACTAGCGGGAGATACAATGAGCAGTTCTTC,CASSPGGTSGRYNEQFF
TRBJ2-7,.,.,TRBV7-9,TGTGCCAGCAGCTTAGGTCGGTTGTTCCCCTACGAGCAGTACTTC,CASSLGRLFPYEQYF
TRBJ1-5,.,.,TRBV6-6,TGTGCCAGCAGTTACCCGGATCAGCCCCAGCATTTT,CASSYPDQPQHF
TRBJ2-7,.,.,TRBV27,TGTGCCAGGGCTGCTGTTCCAAGCTCCTACGAGCAGTACTTC,CARAAVPSSYEQYF
TRBJ2-1,.,.,TRBV19,TGTGCCAGTAGTATTACGGCCCCGCCATACAATGAGCAGTTCTTC,CASSITAPPYNEQFF
TRBJ2-3,.,.,TRBV24-1,TGTGCCACCAGTGATACCGGGACTGGATCCACAGATACGCAGTATTTT,CATSDTGTGSTDTQYF
TRBJ2-7,.,.,TRBV7-9,TGTGCCAGCAGCTTAGGGGCGGGACTTGCCTCCTACGAGCAGTACTTC,CASSLGAGLASYEQYF
TRBJ2-1,.,.,TRBV18,TGTGCCAGCTCACCGCACGAAGACAGTGAGCAGTTCTTC,CASSPHEDSEQFF
TRBJ1-4,.,.,TRBV9,TGTGCCAGCAGCGCGGGAGGGGAAAAACTGTTTTTT,CASSAGGEKLFF
TRBJ2-7,.,.,TRBV28,TGTGCCAGCAGTATATATTCACAGGGTTGGGTCTACGAGCAGTACTTC,CASSIYSQGWVYEQYF
TRBJ1-1,.,.,TRBV5-6,TGTGCCAGCAGCTTGACTTGGAACACTGAAGCTTTCTTT,CASSLTWNTEAFF
TRBJ2-7,.,.,TRBV2,TGTGCCAGCAGTGAGTACCGATCGAGCTCCTACGAGCAGTACTTC,CASSEYRSSSYEQYF
TRBJ1-2,.,.,TRBV6-5,TGTGCCAGCAGTTTGGCAGGCTACTATGGCTACACCTTC,CASSLAGYYGYTF
TRBJ2-2,TRBD1,.,TRBV9,TGTGCCAGCAGCCAGACCGGGACAGGGTATATCGGGGAGCTGTTTTTT,CASSQTGTGYIGELFF
TRBJ2-2,.,.,TRBV3-1/TRBV3-2,TGTGCCAGCAGCCCAATCAACGGGAACACCGGGGAGCTGTTTTTT,CASSPINGNTGELFF
TRBJ1-2,TRBD1,once,TRBV18,TGTGCCAGCTCACCTCAGGGGGCTGACTATGGCTACACCTTC,CASSPQGADYGYTF
TRBJ2-7,.,.,TRBV19,TGTGCCAGTAGTATCCGAGGAGGGTTGGCTGTAGGGCAGTACTTC,CASSIRGGLAVGQYF
TRBJ1-1,.,.,TRBV29-1,TGCAGCGTTTATTCTCGGAGTGGGGGGGGAATCACTGAAGCTTTCTTT,CSVYSRSGGGITEAFF
TRBJ1-1,TRBD1,.,TRBV18,TGTGCCAGCTCACCCGGACAGGGTGGGACTGAAGCTTTCTTT,CASSPGQGGTEAFF
TRBJ2-1,TRBD2,.,TRBV4-2,TGTGCCAGCAGCCTCCTGGGGCGGGGCGGGAGGGTGAATGAGCAGTTCTTC,CASSLLGRGGRVNEQFF
TRBJ2-1,TRBD2,.,TRBV2,TGTGCCAGCAGTGGATCTGGCGGGAGATGGTACAATGAGCAGTTCTTC,CASSGSGGRWYNEQFF
TRBJ2-5,.,.,TRBV2,TGTGCCAGCAGTGAAGGCCTAGTCGGGACCCAGTACTTC,CASSEGLVGTQYF
TRBJ2-5,.,.,TRBV29-1,TGCAGCGCCTCGCCCTATATCGGCAGGGGAGGAGAGACCCAGTACTTC,CSASPYIGRGGETQYF
TRBJ1-6,.,.,TRBV11-2,TGTGCCAGCAGCTTAGGCCGGGGAGGAAATTCACCCCTCCACTTT,CASSLGRGGNSPLHF
TRBJ2-3,TRBD1,few,TRBV24-1,TGTGCCACCCGAGGACAGGGCATCACAGATACGCAGTATTTT,CATRGQGITDTQYF
TRBJ1-2,.,.,TRBV12-3/TRBV12-4,TGTGCCAGCAGTTTTTACAACCGCTACACCTTC,CASSFYNRYTF
TRBJ1-6,TRBD1,.,TRBV6-6,TGTGCCAGCAAGAGAGGGGACAGGGTGAAATCACCCCTCCACTTT,CASKRGDRVKSPLHF
TRBJ2-6,.,once,TRBV27,TGTGCCAGCAGTTTCTCCCCGAGGGATGCTGGGGCCAACGTCCTGACTTTC,CASSFSPRDAGANVLTF
TRBJ1-1,TRBD1,.,TRBV28,TGTGCCAGCAGTCCGCGATCCTACAGGGGCGTGAACACTGAAGCTTTCTTT,CASSPRSYRGVNTEAFF